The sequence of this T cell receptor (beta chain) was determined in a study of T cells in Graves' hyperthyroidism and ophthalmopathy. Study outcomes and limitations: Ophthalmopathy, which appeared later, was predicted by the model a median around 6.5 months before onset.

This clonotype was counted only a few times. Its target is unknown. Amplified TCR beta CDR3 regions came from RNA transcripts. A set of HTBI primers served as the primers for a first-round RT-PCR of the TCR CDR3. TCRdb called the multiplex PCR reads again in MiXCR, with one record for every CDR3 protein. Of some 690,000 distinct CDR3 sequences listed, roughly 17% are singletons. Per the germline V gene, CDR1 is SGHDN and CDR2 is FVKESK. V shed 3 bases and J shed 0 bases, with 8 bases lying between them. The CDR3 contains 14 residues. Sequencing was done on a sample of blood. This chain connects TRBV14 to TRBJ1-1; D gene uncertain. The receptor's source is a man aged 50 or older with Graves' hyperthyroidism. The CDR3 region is CASSHNVLNTEAFF. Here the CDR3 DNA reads TGTGCCAGCAGCCATAACGTACTGAACACTGAAGCTTTCTTT.